The 19 T cell receptor beta chains reported below all come from one sample, sequenced in a study of sequential checkpoint blockade in melanoma. The data were produced by immunoSEQ multiplex PCR, yet TCRdb's version contains in-frame clones alone and is incomplete. The sample yields about 21,000 clones, roughly 80% seen once. Treatment specified: randomized to nivolumab then ipilimumab (arm A) or the reverse (arm B). The input for sequencing was CD8+ T cells sorted from blood (inferred from file names), taken from a patient given nivolumab and ipilimumab in sequence. These TCRs come from a human donor with melanoma.

The rearrangement links TRBV27 to TRBJ1-1; D remains ambiguous. Germline V gene data show CDR1 as MNHEY and CDR2 as SMNVEV (reference sequence). The germline V and J ends were trimmed by 2 bases and 0 bases, with 7 bases remaining between them. The CDR3 extends over 14 amino acids. The CDR3 sequence is CASSLGRLNTEAFF. CDR3 DNA sequence: TGTGCCAGCAGTTTAGGGCGACTGAACACTGAAGCTTTCTTT.

This clone has a single count. The chain is built from TRBV29-1 and TRBJ1-2; TRBD1 matches at 8 bases. V shed 4 bases, J shed 4 bases, and the junction held 8 bases outside the gene matches. The germline V gene has CDR1 SQVTM and CDR2 ANQGSEA. This CDR3 has 14 amino acids. CDR3 DNA sequence: TGCAGCGTTGGCCCCCCCGACAGGGGCTATGGCTACACCTTC. This gives the protein CSVGPPDRGYGYTF.

The V call is TRBV10-3, the J call TRBJ2-3; 13 bases line up with TRBD2. The V gene's germline CDR1 is ENHRY and CDR2 SYGVKD. The junction had 7 bases not matched to a gene; V was cut back by 2 bases and J by 2 bases. This CDR3 has 18 amino acids. The CDR3 region is CAISETQTSGGITDTQYF. The CDR3 nucleotides are TGTGCCATCAGTGAGACTCAGACTAGCGGGGGGATCACAGATACGCAGTATTTT.

Here the CDR3 reads CAWKYVGDREYNEQFF. The CDR3 DNA reads TGTGCCTGGAAATATGTAGGGGACAGGGAATACAATGAGCAGTTCTTC. V usage is TRBV30 and J usage is TRBJ2-1; the match to TRBD1 covers 9 bases. V shed 4 bases, J shed 4 bases, and the junction held 11 bases outside the gene matches. The CDR3 sequence is 16 residues long. CDR1 and CDR2 (germline): GTSNPN, SVGIG (reference sequence).

The chain employs TRBV6-6 and TRBJ2-7; 8 positions agree with TRBD1. The CDR3 loop spans 15 amino acids. Germline CDR1 and CDR2: MNHNY and SVGAGI (reference sequence). J lost 7 bases, V lost 0 bases, and 8 bases had no gene match. The chain's CDR3 is CASSYSPGQGDEQYF. CDR3 sequence (DNA): TGTGCCAGCAGTTACTCCCCCGGACAGGGAGATGAGCAGTACTTC.

The chain is built from TRBV4-1 and TRBJ2-5; TRBD2 might be the D (7 bases). V was trimmed by 1 base and J by 5 bases, leaving 14 bases between them. Germline assignment: CDR1 MGHRA and CDR2 YSYEKL. The CDR3 is made up of 15 amino acids. The CDR3 nucleotides are TGCGCCAGCAGCCAAGCTCCTAGGGGGGGGGAGACCCAGTACTTC. As protein: CASSQAPRGGETQYF.

V and J are TRBV9 and TRBJ1-2; D may be TRBD1 (6 bases). V was shortened by 2 bases and J by 0 bases, with 23 bases between the two germline ends. This CDR3 region has 19 residues. Looked up from germline, CDR1 is SGDLS and CDR2 is YYNGEE. CDR3 in DNA: TGTGCCAGCAGCGTTTCCGTGGGGGCCCAGTTCTCAGCTAACTATGGCTACACCTTC. This translates into CASSVSVGAQFSANYGYTF.

By sample fraction, this clone is medium-sized. V and J are TRBV6-1 and TRBJ2-6; D is possibly TRBD1 (5 bases). Trimming removed 1 base from V and 1 base from J, with 5 bases in between. This CDR3 contains 15 residues. Germline V gene lookup returns CDR1 MNHNS and CDR2 SASEGT. The CDR3: CASSEGTSGANVLTF. The CDR3, as DNA: TGTGCCAGCAGTGAAGGGACATCTGGGGCCAACGTCCTGACTTTC.

The sample holds one count of this clone. The gene calls are TRBV18 and TRBJ1-5; D ambiguous. The CDR3 consists of 17 residues. Germline CDR1 reads KGHSH; CDR2 reads LQKENI. V was shortened by 6 bases and J by 0 bases, with 18 bases between the two germline ends. CDR3 DNA sequence: TGTGCCAGCTCTCCCACCGGGTGGAATGATAGCAATCAGCCCCAGCATTTT. Translation: CASSPTGWNDSNQPQHF.

The chain combines TRBV2 with TRBJ1-1, with D uncertain. Deletions cut 4 bases from V and 0 bases from J, with 9 bases between. From germline, CDR1 is SNHLY and CDR2 FYNNEI. CDR3 length: 14 amino acids. The CDR3 DNA reads TGTGCCAGCAGTGTTGAAGCTATGAACACTGAAGCTTTCTTT. Translation: CASSVEAMNTEAFF.

This sequence joins TRBV5-4 and TRBJ2-3; D is possibly TRBD1 (7 bases). The CDR3 runs to 16 residues. In germline, CDR1 is SGHNT, CDR2 YYREEE (reference sequence). V was pared by 1 base and J by 4 bases, with 16 bases between. CDR3 sequence: CASSLLGGQRADTQYF. The DNA for the CDR3 is TGTGCCAGCAGCTTGCTTGGGGGACAGCGGGCAGATACGCAGTATTTT.

The V call is TRBV7-9, the J call TRBJ1-4; TRBD1 matches at 9 bases. The ends lost 5 bases at V and 5 bases at J; junction bases unmatched: 6. Germline V gene sequence: CDR1 SEHNR, CDR2 FQNEAQ (reference sequence). The CDR3 loop spans 15 amino acids. In nucleotides, the CDR3 is TGTGCCAGCAGCACCACAGGGGGCGGGAATGAAAAACTGTTTTTT. The encoded protein is CASSTTGGGNEKLFF. The whole variable domain, remainder taken from reference TRBV7-9 and TRBJ1-4, is DTGVSQNPRHKITKRGQNVTFRCDPISEHNRLYWYRQTLGQGPEFLTYFQNEAQLEKSRLLSDRFSAERPKGSFSTLEIQRTEQGDSAMYLCASSTTGGGNEKLFFGSGTQLSVL.

V usage is TRBV30 and J usage is TRBJ2-5; 11 positions match TRBD1. Per the germline V gene, CDR1 is GTSNPN and CDR2 is SVGIG (reference sequence). This CDR3 is built from 15 residues. The V segment lost 5 bases and the J segment 5 bases; nucleotides outside the gene matches: 10. CDR3 residues: CAWDRDRGFGETQYF. In nucleotides, the CDR3 is TGTGCCTGGGACCGGGACAGGGGGTTCGGGGAGACCCAGTACTTC. Complete variable domain (other parts from reference TRBV30 and TRBJ2-5): SQTIHQWPATLVQPVGSPLSLECTVEGTSNPNLYWYRQAAGRGLQLLFYSVGIGQISSEVPQNLSASRPQDRQFILSSKKLLLSDSGFYLCAWDRDRGFGETQYFGPGTRLLVL.

This rearrangement joins TRBV5-5 to TRBJ1-2; 11 bases agree with TRBD1. The V and J ends lost 0 bases and 8 bases, in that order; junction bases with no gene match: 12. The CDR3 is made up of 17 amino acids. Germline V gene sequence: CDR1 SGHKS, CDR2 YYEKEE (reference sequence). CDR3 sequence (DNA): TGTGCCAGCAGCTTGGCCGGGACAGGGGGTAAAATCGGGGGCTACACCTTC. This encodes CASSLAGTGGKIGGYTF.

The chain links TRBV2 to TRBJ2-1; weak D call: TRBD1 (5 bases). Germline-derived CDR1 and CDR2 are SNHLY and FYNNEI. CDR3 size: 13 residues. Trimming took off 3 bases at V and 3 bases at J, with 6 bases between the two ends. CDR3 residues: CASSDRDYNEQFF. CDR3 bases: TGTGCCAGCAGTGACAGGGACTACAATGAGCAGTTCTTC.

V gene TRBV7-8 combines with J gene TRBJ2-7; D gene ambiguous. The CDR3 covers 13 residues. The germline V gene encodes CDR1 SGHVS and CDR2 FQNEAQ. V lost 1 base and J lost 7, with 11 bases in between. CDR3 sequence reads: CASSLVNSGEQYF. The CDR3, as DNA: TGTGCCAGCAGCTTAGTTAACTCCGGGGAGCAGTACTTC.

The genes are TRBV11-2 and TRBJ2-5; 7 nucleotides agree with TRBD2. The J call is uncertain, as TRBJ2-7 better fits the DNA end. The CDR3 loop spans 15 amino acids. Germline V lookup: CDR1 SGHAT, CDR2 FQNNGV. CDR3 coding DNA: TGTGCCAGCAGTTACGAGCCGGGGGAGGGTTACGAGCAGTACTTC. This sequence encodes CASSYEPGEGYEQYF.

This clone was observed once. The rearrangement links TRBV19 to TRBJ1-1; D gene uncertain. This CDR3 has 15 residues. The germline CDR1 and CDR2 sequences are LNHDA and SQIVND (reference sequence). The V gene lost 2 bases and the J gene lost 4 bases, with 14 bases spanning the gap. The CDR3 nucleotides are TGTGCCAGTAGTATACTACCCGGGGAGGGCACTGAAGCTTTCTTT. Protein sequence: CASSILPGEGTEAFF.

This clone is medium-sized in the sample. The chain couples TRBV6-5 to TRBJ2-1, with 7 bases identical to TRBD1. Trimming removed 4 bases from V and 9 bases from J; junction bases left unmatched: 3. Germline lookup yields CDR1 MNHEY and CDR2 SVGAGI. This CDR3 has 12 amino acids. CDR3 DNA: TGTGCCAGCAGTTCCACAGGGGTTGAGCAGTTCTTC. Protein sequence: CASSSTGVEQFF.